Here is one T cell receptor beta chain with its context. The antigen is undetermined. This entry comes from a study of cytomegalovirus exposure and HLA in healthy donors. About the study: About 85 million unique TCRs from HLA-typed donors were held in an early release of data.

Trimming cost V 3 bases and J 0 bases; bases outside gene matches: 3. This CDR3 spans 14 amino acids. The PCR employed 60 Vbeta primers together with 13 Jbeta primers. Libraries were prepared by immunoSEQ multiplex PCR; TCRdb keeps only in-frame clonotypes and omits some of them. The sample has about 180,000 clones, just over 75% seen once; the top ten hold 1.4%. General study findings and limits: In a later analysis, productive TCRs from donors in an Asian-associated ancestry cluster reportedly carried fewer N-insertions than the cohort mean.

The rearrangement uses TRBV5-3 and TRBJ2-7; 7 nucleotides agree with TRBD1. TRBV5-3 is an open reading frame whose function is uncertain. The TCR was taken from a woman in her twenties or thirties in good health and CMV-seropositive. What was sequenced was PBMCs. Here the CDR3 reads CARSSDRVSYEQYF. CDR3 DNA: TGTGCCAGAAGCTCAGACAGGGTCTCCTACGAGCAGTACTTC.